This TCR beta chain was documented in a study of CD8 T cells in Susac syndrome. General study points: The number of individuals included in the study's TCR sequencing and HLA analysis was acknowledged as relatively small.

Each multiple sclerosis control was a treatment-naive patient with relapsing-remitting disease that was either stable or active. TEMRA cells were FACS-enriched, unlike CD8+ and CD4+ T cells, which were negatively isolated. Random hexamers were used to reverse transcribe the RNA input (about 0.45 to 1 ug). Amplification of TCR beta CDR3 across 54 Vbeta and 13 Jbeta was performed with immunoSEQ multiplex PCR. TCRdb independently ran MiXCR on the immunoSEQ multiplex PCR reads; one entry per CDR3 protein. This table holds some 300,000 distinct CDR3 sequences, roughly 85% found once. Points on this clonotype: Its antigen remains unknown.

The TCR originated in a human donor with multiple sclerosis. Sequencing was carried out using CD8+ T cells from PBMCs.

CDR3 coding DNA: TGCGCCAGCAGGCAATCCGACAGGGGACAAGAGACCCAGTACTTC. It codes for CASRQSDRGQETQYF. This rearrangement joins TRBV5-1 to TRBJ2-5, with 8 nucleotides matching TRBD1. Germline V CDR1 and CDR2: SGHRS, YFSETQ. After removal of 5 bases from V and 2 bases from J, the junction contained 8 bases not matched to a gene. The CDR3 is 15 amino acids.